This is a list of T cell receptor beta chains from one sample in a study of CD8+CD57+ T cells in acquired aplastic anemia. MiXCR, run by TCRdb on the reads, gives a single entry per CDR3 protein. This table has 180,000 or so distinct CDR3 sequences, around half appearing once. The sample taken for sequencing was sorted CD4+, CD8+, or CD8+CD57+ T cells (not recorded which) from PBMCs. The receptor source for this set is a human donor with aplastic anemia. The CDR3 runs from the conserved cysteine through the conserved F or W. The D gene is left open where the match is weak. For some rows the clone size is stated as once, few or many, or as a class when expanded; others skip it.

v_call	cdr3_length	j_call	d_call	clone_size	cdr3_aa	cdr3_nt
TRBV15	14	TRBJ2-1	TRBD1	-	CATSIDRGYNEQFF	TGTGCCACCAGCATAGACAGGGGTTACAATGAGCAGTTCTTC
TRBV9	16	TRBJ2-1	TRBD2	-	CASSQGASGWIDEQFF	TGTGCCAGCAGCCAAGGGGCTAGCGGGTGGATCGATGAGCAGTTCTTC
TRBV6-5	16	TRBJ1-2	-	few	CASSYTPGGRNYGYTF	TGTGCCAGCAGTTATACACCGGGAGGGCGAAACTATGGCTACACCTTC
TRBV20-1	14	TRBJ1-6	TRBD1	once	CSARRGQYNSPLHF	TGCAGTGCTAGACGGGGACAGTATAATTCACCCCTCCACTTT
TRBV29-1	11	TRBJ2-2	-	many	CSVRDTGELFF	TGCAGCGTGAGGGACACCGGGGAGCTGTTTTTT
TRBV29-1	14	TRBJ2-7	-	-	CSVGLWEPTYEQYF	TGCAGCGTTGGTTTGTGGGAGCCAACTTACGAGCAGTACTTC
TRBV3-1	16	TRBJ2-1	-	-	CASSQDIRASYNEQFF	TGTGCCAGCAGCCAAGATATCCGGGCGTCCTACAATGAGCAGTTCTTC
TRBV25-1	17	TRBJ1-3	-	few	CASSSGPVGVSGNTIYF	TGTGCCAGCAGCTCGGGCCCCGTAGGGGTCTCTGGAAACACCATATATTTT
TRBV29-1	14	TRBJ2-1	TRBD2	once	CSVELAGSYNEQFF	TGCAGCGTTGAACTAGCGGGATCCTACAATGAGCAGTTCTTC
TRBV14	16	TRBJ1-6	-	-	CASSQVRWGDNSPLHF	TGTGCCAGCAGCCAAGTACGTTGGGGAGATAATTCACCCCTCCACTTT
TRBV20-1	13	TRBJ2-7	TRBD2	-	CSATGGGFHEQYF	TGCAGTGCTACTGGGGGGGGTTTCCACGAGCAGTACTTC
TRBV10-3	12	TRBJ2-3	-	few	CAISEPTDTQYF	TGTGCCATCAGTGAGCCCACAGATACGCAGTATTTT
TRBV9	19	TRBJ2-3	TRBD2	-	CASSVGGWGGGLRTDTQYF	TGTGCCAGCAGCGTAGGGGGTTGGGGCGGGGGACTTCGCACAGATACGCAGTATTTT
TRBV6-5	15	TRBJ2-1	-	-	CASSYSLPGNTEQFF	TGTGCCAGCAGTTACTCTTTGCCGGGGAACACTGAGCAGTTCTTC
TRBV2	16	TRBJ2-2	TRBD1	many	CASDRSGTAFPGELFF	TGTGCCAGCGACAGGTCAGGGACAGCCTTCCCAGGGGAGCTGTTTTTT
TRBV25-1	18	TRBJ2-5	TRBD2	-	CASSEYRGLAGGGETQYF	TGTGCCAGCAGTGAATATCGGGGACTAGCGGGGGGAGGAGAGACCCAGTACTTC
TRBV2	11	TRBJ2-7	-	-	CASSGGREQYF	TGTGCCAGCAGTGGGGGCCGCGAGCAGTACTTC
TRBV24-1	14	TRBJ1-5	-	once	CATSDLAGFQPQHF	TGTGCCACCAGTGATTTGGCTGGGTTCCAGCCCCAGCATTTT
TRBV11-2	16	TRBJ2-7	-	-	CASSSAPPGLAYEQYF	TGTGCCAGCAGTTCCGCCCCTCCGGGTTTGGCCTACGAGCAGTACTTC
TRBV25-1	13	TRBJ2-4	TRBD2	-	CASRAGGQNIQYF	TGTGCCAGCAGAGCGGGGGGGCAAAACATTCAGTACTTC
TRBV20-1	12	TRBJ1-2	-	-	CSARQGQDGYTF	TGCAGTGCTAGACAGGGGCAGGATGGCTACACCTTC
TRBV7-9	16	TRBJ2-3	-	many	CASSTQGRGATDTQYF	TGTGCCAGCAGCACTCAGGGACGAGGGGCCACAGATACGCAGTATTTT
TRBV20-1	15	TRBJ1-3	TRBD1	-	CSAREGGKVGNTIYF	TGCAGTGCTAGGGAAGGGGGCAAGGTCGGAAACACCATATATTTT
TRBV3-1	16	TRBJ2-7	-	many	CASSQVLRGIAYEQYF	TGTGCCAGCAGCCAAGTACTTCGGGGTATCGCCTACGAGCAGTACTTC
TRBV2	13	TRBJ2-5	TRBD1	-	CASRQGDVGTQYF	TGTGCCAGCAGGCAGGGGGATGTGGGGACCCAGTACTTC
TRBV9	17	TRBJ2-5	TRBD1	many	CASSGLPRTGGIETQYF	TGTGCCAGCAGCGGGCTCCCTCGGACAGGGGGCATAGAGACCCAGTACTTC
TRBV9	14	TRBJ1-5	-	once	CASSVEPHYQPQHF	TGTGCCAGCAGCGTAGAACCTCACTATCAGCCCCAGCATTTT